The rows below give T cell receptor beta chains drawn from one sample of a study of early T cells in non-severe SARS-CoV-2 infection. TCRdb ran MiXCR on the 5' RACE reads and lists one entry per CDR3 protein. This sample has approximately 22,000 distinct CDR3 sequences, with 4% to 5.5% found just once. Sequencing input: whole blood. These receptors were obtained from an adult who was a healthcare worker with PCR-confirmed SARS-CoV-2 infection or an uninfected control (not recorded which). Both conserved end residues are part of each CDR3. Fields, in order: clone size, J gene, V gene, D gene, CDR3 protein, CDR3 DNA. The D gene is left open where the match is weak. Rows may omit the clone size; those that give it use once, few, many or a size class.

many | TRBJ2-3 | TRBV28 | - | CASSFPINTQYF | TGTGCCAGCAGTTTCCCAATAAATACGCAGTATTTT
- | TRBJ1-5 | TRBV2 | TRBD1 | CASSQGTDRSQPQHF | TGTGCCAGCAGCCAAGGGACAGACAGAAGTCAGCCCCAGCATTTT
few | TRBJ2-2 | TRBV3-2 | - | CASSQDRVTGELFF | TGTGCCAGCAGCCAAGACAGGGTTACCGGGGAGCTGTTTTTT
- | TRBJ1-1 | TRBV20-1 | TRBD1 | CSALGPRPQGVNTEAFF | TGCAGTGCACTAGGACCGAGGCCACAGGGGGTGAACACTGAAGCTTTCTTT
many | TRBJ2-1 | TRBV28 | - | CASSSSGNEQFF | TGTGCCAGCAGTTCGAGTGGAAATGAGCAGTTCTTC
few | TRBJ2-2 | TRBV28 | TRBD1 | CASTTGDRAPGELFF | TGTGCCAGCACTACAGGGGACAGGGCACCCGGGGAGCTGTTTTTT
- | TRBJ2-7 | TRBV3-1 | - | CASSQGVTSSYEQYF | TGTGCCAGCAGCCAAGGAGTGACTAGCTCCTACGAGCAGTACTTC
- | TRBJ2-7 | TRBV9 | TRBD1 | CASSVRDSHYEQYF | TGTGCCAGCAGCGTTCGGGACAGCCACTACGAGCAGTACTTC
medium-sized | TRBJ2-7 | TRBV27 | TRBD2 | CASSLTSGSREQYF | TGTGCCAGCAGTTTAACTAGCGGGAGTCGAGAGCAGTACTTC
few | TRBJ2-1 | TRBV5-1 | - | CASSYLTGGSSYNEQFF | TGCGCCAGCAGCTACCTGACCGGGGGAAGCTCCTACAATGAGCAGTTCTTC
many | TRBJ1-5 | TRBV2 | TRBD1 | CASSGTGLSNQPQHF | TGTGCCAGCAGTGGGACAGGGCTTAGCAATCAGCCCCAGCATTTT
many | TRBJ2-7 | TRBV27 | - | CASSYDRTVSYEQYF | TGTGCCAGCAGTTACGACCGGACGGTCTCCTACGAGCAGTACTTC
many | TRBJ2-1 | TRBV4-1 | TRBD2 | CASSQEGNLAGGVNEQFF | TGCGCCAGCAGCCAAGAAGGGAATCTAGCGGGAGGGGTCAATGAGCAGTTCTTC
many | TRBJ2-2 | TRBV7-3 | TRBD1 | CASSPGTALLTGELFF | TGTGCCAGCAGCCCGGGGACAGCCCTTCTAACCGGGGAGCTGTTTTTT
many | TRBJ2-2 | TRBV2 | TRBD2 | CASSGTSGNTGELFF | TGTGCCAGCAGCGGGACTAGCGGTAACACCGGGGAGCTGTTTTTT
many | TRBJ2-1 | TRBV7-2 | - | CASSLGQGNEQFF | TGTGCCAGCAGCTTAGGCCAGGGGAATGAGCAGTTCTTC
many | TRBJ1-1 | TRBV6-2/TRBV6-3 | TRBD1 | CASSSYHPTGRDTEVFF | TGTGCCAGCAGTTCGTATCACCCGACAGGGAGGGACACTGAAGTTTTCTTT
many | TRBJ2-7 | TRBV4-3 | - | CASSQVIKTGQPYEQYF | TGCGCCAGCAGCCAAGTAATAAAGACAGGACAACCCTACGAGCAGTACTTC
many | TRBJ2-1 | TRBV12-3/TRBV12-4 | - | CASSFGSYNEQFF | TGTGCCAGCAGTTTCGGATCTTACAATGAGCAGTTCTTC
many | TRBJ2-1 | TRBV15 | - | CATSRADTQYNEQFF | TGTGCCACCAGCAGAGCGGACACCCAATACAATGAGCAGTTCTTC
- | TRBJ2-5 | TRBV20-1 | - | CSAYSGKGETQYF | TGCAGTGCCTACAGCGGAAAGGGGGAGACCCAGTACTTC
few | TRBJ2-1 | TRBV6-2/TRBV6-3 | TRBD2 | CASSPLSRTSGIFPFF | TGTGCCAGCAGCCCACTCTCTCGGACTAGCGGGATTTTCCCGTTCTTC
many | TRBJ2-1 | TRBV11-2 | - | CASSAGLLSYNEQFF | TGTGCCAGCAGCGCGGGACTCCTCTCCTACAATGAGCAGTTCTTC
- | TRBJ2-1 | TRBV6-6 | - | CAVGQTRSAEQFF | TGTGCCGTTGGGCAGACTAGAAGCGCTGAGCAGTTCTTC
few | TRBJ2-7 | TRBV18 | TRBD2 | CASSPRTSGSSYEQYF | TGTGCCAGCTCACCTCGGACTAGCGGGAGCTCCTACGAGCAGTACTTC
many | TRBJ2-2 | TRBV15 | TRBD2 | CATSAGVAGELFF | TGTGCCACCTCAGCGGGAGTGGCCGGGGAGCTGTTTTTT
many | TRBJ2-1 | TRBV24-1 | TRBD2 | CATSVAGGGNEQFF | TGTGCCACCAGCGTAGCGGGAGGGGGCAATGAGCAGTTCTTC
many | TRBJ2-1 | TRBV7-9 | TRBD2 | CASSSGTSGSLRSYNEQFF | TGTGCCAGCAGCTCCGGGACTAGCGGTTCTCTTCGCTCCTACAATGAGCAGTTCTTC
many | TRBJ2-2 | TRBV10-3 | TRBD2 | CAIRDNSGSISGELFF | TGTGCCATCAGGGATAATAGCGGGAGTATCTCCGGGGAGCTGTTTTTT
many | TRBJ2-3 | TRBV5-6 | - | CASSSSGRSRGDTQYF | TGTGCCAGCAGCTCCTCCGGACGGTCCCGAGGGGATACGCAGTATTTT
many | TRBJ2-1 | TRBV5-4 | TRBD2 | CASSHRGLAGGTLSSYNEQFF | TGTGCCAGCAGCCATAGGGGACTAGCGGGAGGAACTCTCAGCTCCTACAATGAGCAGTTCTTC
many | TRBJ1-5 | TRBV18 | - | CASSPDRNQPQHF | TGTGCCAGCTCACCAGACAGAAATCAGCCCCAGCATTTT
many | TRBJ2-3 | TRBV7-8 | TRBD1 | CASRLTGATTDTQYF | TGTGCCAGCAGACTGACAGGGGCCACCACAGATACGCAGTATTTT
- | TRBJ1-1 | TRBV9 | - | CASSVVPENTEAFF | TGTGCCAGCAGCGTCGTTCCTGAGAACACTGAAGCTTTCTTT
many | TRBJ2-3 | TRBV2 | - | CATNEVGDTQYF | TGTGCCACGAACGAGGTTGGAGATACGCAGTATTTT
many | TRBJ1-1 | TRBV12-3/TRBV12-4 | - | CASSPRAGYTEAFF | TGTGCCAGCAGTCCGAGGGCGGGGTACACTGAAGCTTTCTTT
many | TRBJ1-1 | TRBV4-2 | TRBD1 | CASSRSQGAGNTEAFF | TGTGCCAGCAGCCGCTCACAGGGGGCGGGTAACACTGAAGCTTTCTTT
many | TRBJ2-7 | TRBV7-2 | TRBD1 | CASSFVPGQVLDEQYF | TGTGCCAGCAGCTTTGTACCGGGACAGGTGTTGGACGAGCAGTACTTC
many | TRBJ2-1 | TRBV28 | - | CASSPMGGNKANEQFF | TGTGCCAGCAGTCCCATGGGGGGAAATAAGGCGAATGAGCAGTTCTTC
few | TRBJ2-3 | TRBV19 | - | CASSISGGDTQYF | TGTGCCAGTAGTATTTCGGGTGGAGATACGCAGTATTTT
many | TRBJ1-5 | TRBV19 | - | CASSMGSNLGGQPQHF | TGTGCCAGTAGTATGGGCAGTAATTTAGGTGGTCAGCCCCAGCATTTT
many | TRBJ2-3 | TRBV6-4 | - | CASSDSSASTDTQYF | TGTGCCAGCAGTGACTCTTCGGCTAGCACAGATACGCAGTATTTT
many | TRBJ1-6 | TRBV27 | - | CASSTPGGYNSPLHF | TGTGCCAGCAGTACACCGGGGGGGTACAATTCACCCCTCCACTTT
- | TRBJ2-2 | TRBV7-2 | - | CASRSGTLRRGELFF | TGTGCCAGCAGGTCCGGGACATTAAGGCGAGGGGAGCTGTTTTTT
many | TRBJ2-7 | TRBV12-3/TRBV12-4 | - | CASSPPTGDEQYF | TGTGCCAGCAGTCCCCCCACCGGGGACGAGCAGTACTTC
many | TRBJ1-1 | TRBV4-1 | - | CASSRGTGLWTEAFF | TGCGCCAGCAGCCGCGGAACAGGGCTGTGGACTGAAGCTTTCTTT
many | TRBJ2-1 | TRBV29-1 | TRBD1 | CSGTGTGHNEQFF | TGCAGCGGTACCGGGACAGGCCACAATGAGCAGTTCTTC
many | TRBJ2-1 | TRBV5-1 | - | CASSLQGVTYNEQFF | TGCGCCAGCAGCTTGCAAGGGGTGACCTACAATGAGCAGTTCTTC
- | TRBJ2-7 | TRBV29-1 | TRBD1 | CSGQDRAYEQYF | TGCAGCGGACAGGACAGGGCCTACGAGCAGTACTTC
many | TRBJ2-2 | TRBV28 | - | CASKGSEGHKNTGELFF | TGTGCCAGCAAAGGTAGCGAGGGCCACAAGAACACCGGGGAGCTGTTTTTT
few | TRBJ2-1 | TRBV6-2/TRBV6-3 | - | CASSWRLGEPGLKNYNEQFF | TGTGCCAGCAGTTGGCGTTTGGGGGAACCGGGACTGAAAAACTACAATGAGCAGTTCTTC
many | TRBJ2-7 | TRBV10-3 | - | CAISDPVSYEQYF | TGTGCCATCAGTGACCCGGTAAGCTACGAGCAGTACTTC
- | TRBJ2-1 | TRBV2 | - | CASGTGALGEQFF | TGTGCCAGCGGAACGGGAGCTCTGGGTGAGCAGTTCTTC
few | TRBJ2-4 | TRBV2 | - | CASSEEGAKNIQYF | TGTGCCAGCAGTGAAGAGGGAGCCAAAAACATTCAGTACTTC
many | TRBJ1-3 | TRBV20-1 | TRBD1 | CSSRGLGNTIYF | TGCAGTTCCAGGGGGCTCGGAAACACCATATATTTT